One sample yielded the 11 T cell receptor beta chains listed below, sequenced in a study of blood T cell repertoires in COVID-19 (dated by TCRdb to about 2020). Libraries were made using the immunoSEQ multiplex PCR assay. TCRdb carries this immuneACCESS record with in-frame sequences only. Its versions omit some clonotypes, under half of them owing to an unresolved V gene in the studies checked, with the rest unexplained. For this sample the table gives approximately 230,000 clones, of which about 91% were detected only once. The top ten clones comprise over 1.2% of the sample. Sequenced: peripheral blood. The receptors originated from an elderly man with acute or convalescent COVID-19.

V is TRBV7-2 and J is TRBJ1-2; weak D call: TRBD1 (6 bases). Trimming left V 5 bases short and J 2 bases short, with 9 bases between. Per germline, CDR1 SGHTA and CDR2 FQGNSA. The CDR3 is 13 residues long. Here the CDR3 DNA reads TGTGCCAGCAGCCCCGGACAGAACTATGGCTACACCTTC. It codes for CASSPGQNYGYTF.

On this clone itself: Within the sample, other DNA sequences also encode this same CDR3. The chain couples TRBV6-5 to TRBJ2-3; 14 bases fit TRBD2. Germline assignment: CDR1 MNHEY and CDR2 SVGAGI. V lost 4 bases to trimming and J lost 1 base; unmatched junction nucleotides: 1. The CDR3 consists of 16 residues. CDR3 nucleotides: TGTGCCAGCAGTTGGGGACTAGCGGGAGGCACAGATACGCAGTATTTT. Translated, it gives CASSWGLAGGTDTQYF.

This clone was detected once. The gene calls are TRBV19 and TRBJ2-3; D unresolved. This CDR3 region has 14 residues. Deletions cut 3 bases from V and 1 base from J, with 8 bases between. Looked up from germline, CDR1 is LNHDA and CDR2 is SQIVND (reference sequence). CDR3: CASSMAQRTDTQYF. CDR3 coding DNA: TGTGCCAGTAGTATGGCACAGCGCACAGATACGCAGTATTTT.

V is TRBV14 and J is TRBJ1-6; no reliable D call. Germline CDR1 is SGHDN and CDR2 is FVKESK. The CDR3 spans 14 residues. V was clipped by 0 bases and J by 7 bases, with 7 bases between them. This CDR3 reads CASSQDLGNSPLHF. The CDR3 DNA is TGTGCCAGCAGCCAAGATCTAGGAAATTCACCCCTCCACTTT.

This rearrangement joins TRBV6-5 to TRBJ1-1; 8 bases line up with TRBD1. V was pared by 7 bases and J by 2 bases, with 6 bases of the junction left unmatched. There are 14 residues in the CDR3. Per the germline V gene, CDR1 is MNHEY and CDR2 is SVGAGI. The CDR3 sequence: CASKTGVSNTEAFF. CDR3 nucleotide sequence: TGTGCCAGCAAGACAGGGGTGTCCAACACTGAAGCTTTCTTT.

V usage is TRBV24-1 and J usage is TRBJ2-1; no definite D call. The CDR3 consists of 12 residues. V was clipped by 4 bases and J by 7 bases, with 7 bases between them. CDR1 is KGHDR and CDR2 is SFDVKD in the germline V gene. CDR3 sequence: CATSDRGNEQFF. The CDR3 DNA sequence: TGTGCCACCAGTGACCGAGGTAATGAGCAGTTCTTC.

The rearrangement links TRBV7-2 to TRBJ1-1; D gene unclear. V dropped 2 bases and J dropped 1 base, with 5 bases sitting between them. The CDR3 runs 13 residues. Looked up from germline, CDR1 is SGHTA and CDR2 is FQGNSA. CDR3 nucleotides: TGTGCCAGCAGCTTACACGGGAACACTGAAGCTTTCTTT. Its translation: CASSLHGNTEAFF.

This rearrangement joins TRBV5-1 to TRBJ2-1; TRBD2 matches at 8 bases. The CDR3 runs to 16 residues. Germline CDR1 SGHRS, CDR2 YFSETQ. With V trimmed by 2 bases and J by 4 bases, 8 bases remained unmatched. The CDR3 spells CASSFHEAGVYNEQFF. As DNA, the CDR3 is TGCGCCAGCAGCTTTCACGAAGCGGGAGTGTACAATGAGCAGTTCTTC.

This chain links TRBV18 with TRBJ1-2, with TRBD1 identical over 8 bases. Germline V gives CDR1 KGHSH, CDR2 LQKENI. The CDR3 has 15 residues. V dropped 5 bases and J dropped 4; count of bases not matched to a gene: 9. CDR3 in amino acids: CASSTDRGDGYGYTF. CDR3 nucleotides: TGTGCCAGCTCAACTGACAGGGGAGATGGCTATGGCTACACCTTC.

About this clone: This sample includes further DNA sequences coding for the same CDR3. The V gene is TRBV28, the J gene TRBJ2-7; 7 bases line up with TRBD1. The CDR3 is 16 residues long. CDR1 is MDHEN and CDR2 is SYDVKM in the germline V gene. V was clipped by 6 bases and J by 1 base; unmatched bases: 12. The CDR3 region is CASSGLMVTGSYEQYF. CDR3 DNA: TGTGCCAGCAGCGGTTTAATGGTGACAGGGTCCTACGAGCAGTACTTC.

J is TRBJ2-5 and V is TRBV7-2; 8 bases agree with TRBD2. The V and J ends lost 5 bases and 5 bases, in that order; junction bases with no gene match: 10. The germline gives CDR1 SGHTA, CDR2 FQGNSA. The CDR3 length is 15 residues. The CDR3 DNA sequence: TGTGCCAGCAGCCCCCGCCCGGGACTAGAGGAGACCCAGTACTTC. Its translation: CASSPRPGLEETQYF.